This T cell receptor (beta chain) is drawn from a study of vaccination and CD4 T cells after COVID-19. V shed 6 bases and J shed 7 bases, with 18 bases lying between them. The CDR3 covers 14 residues. CDR1 LNHDA and CDR2 SQIVND come from the germline V gene (reference sequence). Sequencing of the DNA from cultured CD4+ T cells was carried out with the Oncomine TCR Beta short-read assay. MiXCR, applied by TCRdb to the PCR reads, yields one record per CDR3 protein. The table shows approximately 15,000 distinct CDR3 sequences, with 30% to 50% occurring only once. Points on this clonotype: The antigen remains undetermined.

The treatment: approximately nine-day PBMC culture with coronavirus spike peptide pools or control peptides (ViraFEST assay). The V call is TRBV19, the J call TRBJ2-5; D is ambiguous. The specimen was CD4+ T cells from blood, cultured in vitro. This receptor was taken from a human donor who had recovered from COVID-19. CDR3 in amino acids: CASSSFGLSRTQYF. CDR3 sequence (DNA): TGTGCCAGTAGCTCATTTGGGTTATCGCGGACCCAGTACTTC.